This T cell receptor beta chain was found in a study of blood T cell repertoires in COVID-19. In the study overall: COVID-19 samples collected from the United States, Italy and Spain covered acute and convalescent phases. PBMCs, B-cell-depleted T cells, or T cells were the source of the cDNA or gDNA that made up the material.

The authors' processing: Cell counts per sample came from amplifying reference gene primers. Only in-frame clones appear in the TCRdb table, and some are missing; sequencing was by immunoSEQ multiplex PCR. The D gene and trimming were derived from the DNA, and the V and J assignments and clone size from that table. This table holds about 68,000 clones, 89% found once. The germline gives CDR1 SGHTA, CDR2 FQGNSA. The CDR3 runs 14 residues. After removal of 5 bases from V and 4 bases from J, the junction contained 6 bases not matched to a gene. The receptor comes from a man in his fifties with active COVID-19. The genes are TRBV7-2 and TRBJ2-3; 7 bases line up with TRBD2. The sequencing input was peripheral blood. CDR3 region: CASSIWGGADTQYF. As DNA, the CDR3 is TGTGCCAGCAGCATCTGGGGGGGAGCAGATACGCAGTATTTT.